The 9 T cell receptor beta chains reported below all come from one sample, sequenced in a study of blood T cell repertoires in COVID-19. The assay was immunoSEQ multiplex PCR, and TCRdb's table has in-frame clones only and misses some. The sample includes about 400,000 clones, about 89% seen only once; the top ten take approximately 4.5%. Sequenced material: peripheral blood. These receptors originate from a woman in her thirties with acute or convalescent COVID-19.

This rearrangement joins TRBV27 to TRBJ1-6; perhaps TRBD1 as D (5 bases). CDR1 is MNHEY, CDR2 SMNVEV, per germline (reference sequence). Between the trimmed V and J ends, which lost 3 bases and 15 bases, there was a span of 15 bases. The CDR3 is 13 residues long. Here the CDR3 DNA reads TGTGCCAGCAGTTTCTCCTCAGGGTCTAACCTCCACTTT. It specifies CASSFSSGSNLHF.

CDR3 bases: TGTGCCAGCAGCGTAGGCCTCGGGGCTGAAGCTTTCTTT. This gives the protein CASSVGLGAEAFF. The chain joins TRBV9 to TRBJ1-1; D remains unclear. This CDR3 is built from 13 residues. Trimming took 0 bases from V and 6 from J, leaving 9 bases between them. Germline V gene data show CDR1 as SGDLS and CDR2 as YYNGEE.

Written as DNA, the CDR3 is TGTGCCAGCAGTCAGGGCTACGAGCAGTACTTC. This gives the protein CASSQGYEQYF. The rearrangement uses TRBV27 and TRBJ2-7; weak D call: TRBD1 (5 bases). The CDR3 spans 11 residues. Germline-derived CDR1 and CDR2 are MNHEY and SMNVEV (reference sequence). Trimming cost V 5 bases and J 3 bases, with 5 bases left between them.

The rearrangement joins TRBV28 to TRBJ2-7; D is undetermined. This CDR3 has 13 amino acids. Per germline, CDR1 MDHEN and CDR2 SYDVKM. V was shortened by 6 bases and J by 1 base, with 10 bases between the two germline ends. The CDR3 is CASSIPQSYEQYF. CDR3 nucleotide sequence: TGTGCCAGCAGCATCCCACAGTCCTACGAGCAGTACTTC.

The chain has TRBV5-8 and TRBJ1-3, with TRBD1 matching 8 bases. V was pared by 4 bases and J by 4 bases, with 4 bases of the junction left unmatched. Per germline, CDR1 SGHTS and CDR2 YDEGEE. The CDR3 spans 14 residues. In DNA form, the CDR3 reads TGTGCCAGCAGCCTCAGGGGGCCAGGAAACACCATATATTTT. Translating it yields CASSLRGPGNTIYF.

The gene calls are TRBV2 and TRBJ2-6; D perhaps matches TRBD1 (5 bases). Germline V gives CDR1 SNHLY, CDR2 FYNNEI. V shed 6 bases and J shed 0 bases, with 12 bases lying between them. The length of the CDR3 is 16 residues. CDR3: CASRGTGFSGANVLTF. The CDR3 nucleotides read TGTGCCAGCAGGGGAACAGGCTTCTCTGGGGCCAACGTCCTGACTTTC.

V usage is TRBV7-8 and J usage is TRBJ1-1; possible D gene TRBD1, 5 bases. The V end was cut by 5 bases, the J end by 6 bases, with 10 bases between. The CDR3 has 12 amino acids. In germline, CDR1 is SGHVS, CDR2 FQNEAQ. The chain's CDR3 is CASSATVSEAFF. Here the CDR3 DNA reads TGTGCCAGCAGCGCGACAGTTTCTGAAGCTTTCTTT.

This clone came up a few times. This rearrangement joins TRBV18 to TRBJ1-4; possibly TRBD1 for D (6 bases). Germline assignment: CDR1 KGHSH and CDR2 LQKENI. This CDR3 contains 13 residues. Trimming cost V 4 bases and J 7 bases, with 10 bases left between them. The CDR3 is CASSQKDSEKLFF. The CDR3 DNA follows: TGTGCCAGCTCACAAAAGGACAGTGAAAAACTGTTTTTT.

The gene calls are TRBV19 and TRBJ1-2; perhaps TRBD1 as D (5 bases). V lost 4 bases to trimming and J lost 4 bases, with 13 bases between them. This CDR3 is built from 14 residues. Per the germline V gene, CDR1 is LNHDA and CDR2 is SQIVND (reference sequence). For the CDR3, the DNA is TGTGCCAGTAGTAGAGACAGCGGACCCTATGGCTACACCTTC. Protein sequence: CASSRDSGPYGYTF.